This passage covers 24 T cell receptor beta chains from one sample sequenced in a study of blood T cell repertoires in COVID-19. Sequencing used immunoSEQ multiplex PCR; TCRdb keeps in-frame clones, though not all of them. The profile shows some 250,000 clones, approximately 91% of them singletons. Input material: PBMCs or T cells enriched from blood (not recorded which). The source is a human donor in a cohort exposed to, infected with or recovered from COVID-19 (not recorded which). The donor label of this sample is uncertain.

The chain couples TRBV6-5 to TRBJ1-6; D perhaps matches TRBD1 (6 bases). V lost 5 bases and J lost 10, with 15 bases in between. The germline CDR1 and CDR2 sequences are MNHEY and SVGAGI. CDR3 length equals 14 residues. DNA of the CDR3: TGTGCCAGCAGTCCACAAATACAGGGCTCACCCCTCCACTTT. Translated: CASSPQIQGSPLHF.

The V call is TRBV3-1 (or the pseudogene TRBV3-2), the J call TRBJ2-7; a possible D gene is TRBD2 (7 bases). Germline lookup yields CDR1 LGHDT and CDR2 YNNKEL (reference sequence). This CDR3 has 16 amino acids. V dropped 0 bases and J dropped 2 bases, with 14 bases sitting between them. The CDR3 nucleotides are TGTGCCAGCAGCCAAGATAGGGGGGGGCTAACCTACGAGCAGTACTTC. Translating gives CASSQDRGGLTYEQYF.

The rearrangement uses TRBV10-2 and TRBJ1-2, with a weak D call TRBD1 (5 bases). Germline CDR1 and CDR2: WSHSY and SAAADI. The CDR3 runs 13 residues. V was trimmed by 2 bases and J by 7 bases, leaving 11 bases between them. The DNA of the CDR3 is TGCGCCAGCAGTGAGATACAGGTATCTGGCTACACCTTC. It is translated as CASSEIQVSGYTF.

This sequence joins TRBV4-2 and TRBJ2-1; TRBD2 might be the D (5 bases). The CDR3 runs 13 residues. Deletions cut 3 bases from V and 14 bases from J, with 17 bases between. Germline V gene sequence: CDR1 LGHNA, CDR2 YNFKEQ. The CDR3 is CASSQGLGSAEFF. The CDR3 nucleotides read TGTGCCAGCAGCCAGGGTCTCGGTAGCGCGGAGTTCTTC.

The chain links TRBV27 to TRBJ2-7, with D possibly being TRBD1 (6 bases). The CDR3 runs 13 residues. CDR1 is MNHEY and CDR2 is SMNVEV in the germline V gene (reference sequence). The germline V and J ends were trimmed by 3 bases and 4 bases, with 10 bases remaining between them. CDR3 in DNA: TGTGCCAGCAGTTTTGGACAGAGATACGAGCAGTACTTC. Its protein product is CASSFGQRYEQYF.

V usage is TRBV19 and J usage is TRBJ1-1, with D possibly TRBD1 on 6 matching bases. This CDR3 comprises 14 residues. CDR1 and CDR2 from the germline V gene are LNHDA and SQIVND (reference sequence). V was pared by 7 bases and J by 6 bases, with 18 bases between. CDR3 sequence (DNA): TGTGCCAGTACTCGTGCAGGGGTGGGGGCTGAAGCTTTCTTT. Residues: CASTRAGVGAEAFF.

This clone appeared a few times. This chain connects TRBV7-9 to TRBJ2-1, with 9 positions matching TRBD1. CDR1 and CDR2 (germline): SEHNR, FQNEAQ (reference sequence). The CDR3 is 16 amino acids. Unmatched junction bases numbered 14, after V lost 8 bases and J lost 6 bases. The CDR3 region has the DNA TGTGCCAGCCCGACTCCGGCGGGACAGGGCCCCAATGAGCAGTTCTTC. The encoded protein is CASPTPAGQGPNEQFF.

The chain links TRBV25-1 to TRBJ1-4; D is uncertain. The germline V gene encodes CDR1 MGHDK and CDR2 SYGVNS. The CDR3 totals 15 residues. Trimming took off 7 bases at V and 3 bases at J, with 15 bases between the two ends. CDR3 amino acids: CASTNAGVPNEKLFF. The CDR3 nucleotides read TGTGCCAGCACCAACGCCGGGGTTCCTAATGAAAAACTGTTTTTT.

The V gene is TRBV2, the J gene TRBJ1-2, with D unresolved. With 5 bases removed from V and 5 bases from J, the gap between germline ends came to 12 bases. The CDR3 loop spans 13 amino acids. Per the germline V gene, CDR1 is SNHLY and CDR2 is FYNNEI. The CDR3 here is CASSPDFSYGYTF. CDR3 sequence (DNA): TGTGCCAGCAGTCCCGACTTTTCTTATGGCTACACCTTC.

The rearrangement joins TRBV5-1 to TRBJ2-1; 10 bases line up with TRBD1. Trimming took 2 bases from V and 6 from J; bases not matched to a gene: 5. The CDR3 has 15 amino acids. CDR1 is SGHRS and CDR2 is YFSETQ in the germline V gene. Here the CDR3 DNA reads TGCGCCAGCAGCTTCGAACGGACAGGGGGCAATGAGCAGTTCTTC. It translates to CASSFERTGGNEQFF.

This clone was seen only once. The rearrangement uses TRBV3-1 (or the pseudogene TRBV3-2) and TRBJ2-7; perhaps TRBD2 as D (6 bases). Germline lookup yields CDR1 LGHDT and CDR2 YNNKEL (reference sequence). This CDR3 comprises 12 residues. Trimming shortened V by 4 bases and J by 3 bases, and 7 bases separated the two germline ends. CDR3 loop: CASSPGGYEQYF. DNA for the CDR3: TGTGCCAGCAGCCCCGGGGGCTACGAGCAGTACTTC.

This clone was seen only once. CDR3 bases: TGTGCCAGCAGCGGGGAGTCTGGAAACACCATATATTTT. It codes for CASSGESGNTIYF. The chain couples TRBV7-9 to TRBJ1-3; D is ambiguous. The CDR3 consists of 13 residues. The germline V gene encodes CDR1 SEHNR and CDR2 FQNEAQ (reference sequence). V gave up 5 bases and J gave up 1 base, with 6 bases separating them.

This clone was counted between two and nine times. The gene calls are TRBV27 and TRBJ2-7, with 8 nucleotides matching TRBD2. The CDR3 is 13 residues long. V gave up 4 bases and J gave up 6 bases; unmatched junction bases: 5. CDR1 is MNHEY, CDR2 SMNVEV, per germline (reference sequence). CDR3 nucleotides: TGTGCCAGCAGTTCCGGGACTAGAGCCGAGCAGTACTTC. It encodes CASSSGTRAEQYF.

As for this clone: Additional DNA sequences in this sample encode the identical CDR3. This sequence joins TRBV18 and TRBJ1-1; no clear D gene. This CDR3 has 13 amino acids. Trimming shortened V by 0 bases and J by 5 bases, and 7 bases separated the two germline ends. Germline lookup yields CDR1 KGHSH and CDR2 LQKENI. CDR3 region: CASSPPSRTEAFF. The CDR3 coding sequence is TGTGCCAGCTCACCACCGTCCAGGACTGAAGCTTTCTTT.

V gene TRBV30 combines with J gene TRBJ1-4; D call uncertain. V was trimmed by 4 bases and J by 7 bases, leaving 16 bases between them. The V gene's germline CDR1 is GTSNPN and CDR2 SVGIG (reference sequence). The CDR3 extends over 14 amino acids. This CDR3 is CAWTTRVYTEKLFF. The CDR3 DNA reads as TGTGCCTGGACTACCCGGGTGTATACTGAAAAACTGTTTTTT.

V gene TRBV2 combines with J gene TRBJ1-4; D unresolved. V lost 7 bases and J lost 6, with 18 bases in between. Germline CDR1 SNHLY, CDR2 FYNNEI. The CDR3 runs 15 residues. CDR3 nucleotide sequence: TGTGCCAGCACATCCCTTCCGGGGAGATATGAAAAACTGTTTTTT. Translating gives CASTSLPGRYEKLFF.

CDR3 coding DNA: TGTGCCAGCAGCCAAGATCCGGGGGGAGGTAGCAATCAGCCCCAGCATTTT. Its protein product is CASSQDPGGGSNQPQHF. The chain is built from TRBV3-1 (or the pseudogene TRBV3-2) and TRBJ1-5; tentatively, D is TRBD1 (5 bases). Trimming stripped 0 bases from V and 0 bases from J, with 12 bases between. Germline lookup yields CDR1 LGHDT and CDR2 YNNKEL (reference sequence). This CDR3 spans 17 amino acids.

With respect to this clone: Distinct nucleotide sequences in the sample also encode this CDR3. The chain is built from TRBV2 and TRBJ1-2, with a weak D call TRBD1 (5 bases). V was shortened by 3 bases and J by 2 bases, with 10 bases between the two germline ends. The CDR3 length is 14 residues. Germline V gives CDR1 SNHLY, CDR2 FYNNEI. The chain's CDR3 is CASSDRGLNYGYTF. In DNA, the CDR3 is TGTGCCAGCAGTGATAGGGGCCTCAACTATGGCTACACCTTC. Supplemented by reference TRBV2 and TRBJ1-2, the full variable domain reads EPEVTQTPSHQVTQMGQEVILRCVPISNHLYFYWYRQILGQKVEFLVSFYNNEISEKSEIFDDQFSVERPDGSNFTLKIRSTKLEDSAMYFCASSDRGLNYGYTFGSGTRLTVV.

The V gene is TRBV5-5, the J gene TRBJ1-1, with D hard to call. This CDR3 has 12 residues. Germline loops: CDR1 SGHKS, CDR2 YYEKEE (reference sequence). The ends were cut back, 4 bases at V and 5 bases at J, with 9 bases in the middle. CDR3: CASSLFSTEAFF. The CDR3 bases are TGTGCCAGCAGCCTGTTCAGTACTGAAGCTTTCTTT.

The chain is built from TRBV19 and TRBJ1-1, with a tentative D call TRBD1 (5 bases). Germline values: CDR1 LNHDA, CDR2 SQIVND (reference sequence). The CDR3 consists of 14 residues. Trimming cost V 9 bases and J 1 base, with 15 bases left between them. CDR3 coding DNA: TGTGCCAGCACGGGCCGCGGGGCGAACACTGAAGCTTTCTTT. Its translation: CASTGRGANTEAFF.

This chain uses TRBV19 with TRBJ2-3; D is ambiguous. Looked up from germline, CDR1 is LNHDA and CDR2 is SQIVND (reference sequence). Trimming removed 4 bases from V and 0 bases from J, with 5 bases in between. The CDR3 is 13 amino acids. CDR3 coding DNA: TGTGCCAGTAGTACTATTAGCACAGATACGCAGTATTTT. Its protein product is CASSTISTDTQYF. Full variable domain (remainder filled in from reference TRBV19 and TRBJ2-3): DGGITQSPKYLFRKEGQNVTLSCEQNLNHDAMYWYRQDPGQGLRLIYYSQIVNDFQKGDIAEGYSVSREKKESFPLTVTSAQKNPTAFYLCASSTISTDTQYFGPGTRLTVL.

CDR3 region: CASSLRQETQYF. CDR3 sequence (DNA): TGTGCCAGCAGCCTCCGACAGGAGACCCAGTACTTC. The chain is built from TRBV3-1 (or the pseudogene TRBV3-2) and TRBJ2-5; tentatively, D is TRBD1 (5 bases). The CDR3 has 12 residues. V was shortened by 4 bases and J by 5 bases, with 8 bases between the two germline ends. Germline CDR1 reads LGHDT; CDR2 reads YNNKEL (reference sequence).

J is TRBJ2-1 and V is TRBV29-1; TRBD1 agrees at 7 bases. Per the germline V gene, CDR1 is SQVTM and CDR2 is ANQGSEA. This CDR3 region has 16 residues. V shed 7 bases, J shed 3 bases, and the junction held 15 bases outside the gene matches. CDR3 in amino acids: CSAAGQGVFNYNEQFF. CDR3 nucleotides: TGCAGCGCGGCGGGTCAGGGGGTGTTTAACTACAATGAGCAGTTCTTC.

In DNA, the CDR3 is TGTGCCAGTAGTATAAGTCGACTAGCGGGGGGCGAGCAGTACTTC. The encoded protein is CASSISRLAGGEQYF. This chain links TRBV19 with TRBJ2-7, with 13 bases identical to TRBD2. Trimming removed 2 bases from V and 6 bases from J; junction bases left unmatched: 4. Looked up from germline, CDR1 is LNHDA and CDR2 is SQIVND (reference sequence). The CDR3 has 15 residues.